The 4 T cell receptor beta chains below all came from one sample that was sequenced in a study of blood T cell repertoires in COVID-19. Sequencing used immunoSEQ multiplex PCR; TCRdb keeps in-frame clones, though not all of them. The sample holds fewer than 300,000 clones, 85% seen once. Specimen: peripheral blood. These receptors were obtained from a human donor in a cohort sampled during active COVID-19.

The rearrangement uses TRBV5-1 and TRBJ1-2; tentatively, D is TRBD1 (5 bases). This CDR3 has 14 residues. Trimming cost V 5 bases and J 5 bases, with 16 bases left between them. Germline V gene data show CDR1 as SGHRS and CDR2 as YFSETQ. The CDR3 DNA sequence: TGCGCCAGCAGGTCAGACAGTGGGGAATATGGCTACACCTTC. Translating gives CASRSDSGEYGYTF.

The chain couples TRBV5-4 to TRBJ1-1; tentatively, D is TRBD1 (5 bases). Germline CDR1 reads SGHNT; CDR2 reads YYREEE (reference sequence). The V end lost 6 bases, the J end lost 1 base, and 13 bases lay between the germline ends. The CDR3 extends over 14 amino acids. The CDR3 region is CASTLGAPNTEAFF. The DNA of the CDR3 is TGTGCCAGCACCCTAGGGGCTCCGAACACTGAAGCTTTCTTT.

This rearrangement joins TRBV5-1 to TRBJ2-5; no clear D. The germline V and J ends were trimmed by 4 bases and 4 bases, with 8 bases remaining between them. CDR1 and CDR2 (germline): SGHRS, YFSETQ. The CDR3 has 12 residues. The CDR3 nucleotides are TGCGCCAGCAGCGGCAGAGGAGAGACCCAGTACTTC. This sequence encodes CASSGRGETQYF.

This chain joins TRBV5-1 and TRBJ2-1; 16 bases are a match to TRBD2. The CDR3 extends over 18 amino acids. Germline-derived CDR1 and CDR2 are SGHRS and YFSETQ. V was pared by 1 base and J by 7 bases, with 8 bases of the junction left unmatched. CDR3 in amino acids: CASSLTPGLAGGGNEQFF. CDR3 coding DNA: TGCGCCAGCAGCTTGACACCGGGACTAGCGGGAGGGGGGAATGAGCAGTTCTTC.